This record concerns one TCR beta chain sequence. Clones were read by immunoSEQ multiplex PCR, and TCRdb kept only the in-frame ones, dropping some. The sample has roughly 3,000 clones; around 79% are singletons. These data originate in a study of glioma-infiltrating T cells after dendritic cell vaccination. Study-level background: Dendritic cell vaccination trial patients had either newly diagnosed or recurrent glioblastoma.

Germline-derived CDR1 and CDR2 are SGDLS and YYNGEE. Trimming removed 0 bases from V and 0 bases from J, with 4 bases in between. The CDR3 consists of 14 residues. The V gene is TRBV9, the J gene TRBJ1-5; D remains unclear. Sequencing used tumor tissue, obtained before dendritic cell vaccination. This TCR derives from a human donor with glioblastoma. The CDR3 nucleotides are TGTGCCAGCAGCGTAGACGGTAGCAATCAGCCCCAGCATTTT. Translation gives CASSVDGSNQPQHF.